These 18 T cell receptor beta chains originate from one sample sequenced in a study of T-cell memory formation after mild COVID-19. MiXCR, run by TCRdb on the 5' RACE reads, gives a single entry per CDR3 protein. The sample holds 530,000 or so distinct CDR3 sequences, roughly 17% seen once. The sample consisted of PBMCs or a T cell subset sorted from them (not recorded which). Every receptor here comes from an adult woman who had mild COVID-19 (a few samples of this study predate the infection). Cell type and time point are not known.

This clonotype was seen many times. The rearrangement uses TRBV5-5 and TRBJ2-7; D possibly corresponds to TRBD2 (6 bases). The germline V gene has CDR1 SGHKS and CDR2 YYEKEE (reference sequence). The CDR3 covers 14 residues. V was trimmed by 4 bases and J by 2 bases, leaving 13 bases between them. In nucleotides, the CDR3 is TGTGCCAGCAGCCGTACGACGGGGGCCTACGAGCAGTACTTC. It is translated as CASSRTTGAYEQYF.

This clonotype was counted only a few times. Written as DNA, the CDR3 is TGTGCCACCAGTGTCTCAGGGTCTGGCTACACCTTC. This translates into CATSVSGSGYTF. This chain uses TRBV24-1 with TRBJ1-2, with D possibly matching TRBD1 (5 bases). The CDR3 is 12 residues long. V dropped 5 bases and J dropped 7 bases, with 10 bases sitting between them. In germline, CDR1 is KGHDR, CDR2 SFDVKD.

This clonotype has more than one count but fewer than ten. J is TRBJ2-2 and V is TRBV7-8, with TRBD1 as a possible D gene (5 bases). The CDR3 sequence is 16 residues long. V dropped 0 bases and J dropped 0 bases, with 8 bases sitting between them. Germline V gene data show CDR1 as SGHVS and CDR2 as FQNEAQ. CDR3 in amino acids: CASSLADSANTGELFF. The CDR3 coding sequence is TGTGCCAGCAGCTTAGCCGACAGCGCGAACACCGGGGAGCTGTTTTTT. Full variable domain (rest looked up from reference TRBV7-8 and TRBJ2-2): GAGVSQSPRYKVAKRGQDVALRCDPISGHVSLFWYQQALGQGPEFLTYFQNEAQLDKSGLPSDRFFAERPEGSVSTLKIQRTQQEDSAVYLCASSLADSANTGELFFGEGSRLTVL.

V usage is TRBV6-5 and J usage is TRBJ1-1; perhaps TRBD1 as D (5 bases). V was pared by 4 bases and J by 2 bases, with 14 bases between. The germline V gene has CDR1 MNHEY and CDR2 SVGAGI. The CDR3 consists of 15 residues. For the CDR3, the DNA is TGTGCCAGCAGTTTAGAGGGGCTTCCTAACACTGAAGCTTTCTTT. Protein: CASSLEGLPNTEAFF.

In this sample, this clonotype turned up a few times. The rearrangement uses TRBV5-1 and TRBJ2-3; 7 nucleotides match TRBD2. There are 16 residues in the CDR3. Losses at the gene ends were 0 bases for V and 2 bases for J; bases not matched to a gene: 6. CDR1 SGHRS and CDR2 YFSETQ come from the germline V gene. This CDR3 is CASSLDGLGDTDTQYF. As DNA, the CDR3 is TGCGCCAGCAGCTTGGATGGACTAGGGGACACAGATACGCAGTATTTT. The whole variable domain, filled in from reference TRBV5-1 and TRBJ2-3, reads KAGVTQTPRYLIKTRGQQVTLSCSPISGHRSVSWYQQTPGQGLQFLFEYFSETQRNKGNFPGRFSGRQFSNSRSEMNVSTLELGDSALYLCASSLDGLGDTDTQYFGPGTRLTVL.

The sample holds a few counts of this clonotype. The chain combines TRBV20-1 with TRBJ1-5; weak D call: TRBD1 (6 bases). Germline assignment: CDR1 DFQATT and CDR2 SNEGSKA (reference sequence). Trimming removed 6 bases from V and 6 bases from J, with 15 bases in between. The CDR3 has 13 amino acids. DNA for the CDR3: TGCAGTGCCGTGGGGGCAGGGAGTCAGCCCCAGCATTTT. It translates to CSAVGAGSQPQHF.

This clonotype was observed at least ten times. The chain is built from TRBV20-1 and TRBJ1-4; 8 bases are shared with TRBD1. The junction had 13 bases not matched to a gene; V was cut back by 6 bases and J by 7 bases. Germline V gives CDR1 DFQATT, CDR2 SNEGSKA (reference sequence). The length of the CDR3 is 15 residues. CDR3 in DNA: TGCAGTGCCCAAGATAGGACAGGGTCGAGTGAAAAACTGTTTTTT. Its translation is CSAQDRTGSSEKLFF.

The chain combines TRBV12-3 or TRBV12-4 with TRBJ2-7; TRBD2 agrees at 9 bases. Germline trimming cut 6 bases from V and 7 bases from J; bases unmatched to any gene: 7. The CDR3 loop spans 13 amino acids. CDR3: CASSLAGPREQYF. The CDR3 DNA sequence: TGTGCCAGCAGCCTAGCGGGACCACGAGAGCAGTACTTC.

This rearrangement joins TRBV11-2 to TRBJ2-5; D remains ambiguous. Germline assignment: CDR1 SGHAT and CDR2 FQNNGV. CDR3 size: 14 residues. Between the trimmed V and J ends, which lost 0 bases and 9 bases, there was a span of 14 bases. CDR3 in DNA: TGTGCCAGCAGCTTAGAGAGCGTGGGTGGATCCCAGTACTTC. Its protein product is CASSLESVGGSQYF.

This clonotype was seen a handful of times. Here the CDR3 reads CASIIKGGSYNEQFF. For the CDR3, the DNA is TGTGCCAGCATCATAAAGGGGGGCTCCTACAATGAGCAGTTCTTC. The V call is TRBV11-2, the J call TRBJ2-1; TRBD1 or TRBD2 may be the D gene (6 bases each). Germline V gives CDR1 SGHAT, CDR2 FQNNGV. The CDR3 loop spans 15 amino acids. The V and J ends lost 7 bases and 0 bases respectively, with 13 bases between them.

This clonotype was observed at least ten times. The chain combines TRBV15 with TRBJ2-2, with unresolved D. The CDR3 consists of 14 residues. The germline gives CDR1 LNHNV, CDR2 YYDKDF (reference sequence). Trimming cost V 3 bases and J 6 bases, with 11 bases left between them. For the CDR3, the DNA is TGTGCCACCAGCAGGGCCACCTTACCCGGGGAGCTGTTTTTT. Protein: CATSRATLPGELFF.

This clonotype has just a few counts. The genes are TRBV21-1 and TRBJ2-2. TRBV21-1 is a pseudogene. CDR3 length equals 18 residues. The CDR3 sequence: CASSKPVNPHGNTGELFF. In DNA form, the CDR3 reads TGTGCCAGCAGCAAACCCGTAAATCCCCACGGTAACACCGGGGAGCTGTTTTTT.

A few counts support this clonotype. The chain couples TRBV5-1 to TRBJ1-2; the match to TRBD1 covers 9 bases. J lost 8 bases, V lost 0 bases, and 5 bases had no gene match. Germline CDR1 and CDR2: SGHRS and YFSETQ. CDR3 length equals 14 residues. CDR3 bases: TGCGCCAGCAGCTTGGAGGGACAGGGACGAGGCTACACCTTC. Its translation: CASSLEGQGRGYTF.

This clonotype was seen repeatedly, ten times or more. V is TRBV5-1 and J is TRBJ2-1; no clear D. Germline V gene sequence: CDR1 SGHRS, CDR2 YFSETQ. V lost 0 bases and J 4 bases, leaving 5 bases between the germline ends. This CDR3 has 13 residues. The CDR3 loop is CASSLELYNEQFF. CDR3 in DNA: TGCGCCAGCAGCTTGGAACTTTACAATGAGCAGTTCTTC.

This clonotype was recorded once. DNA for the CDR3: TGTGCCAGTAGTCGGACAGCTTCTAATTCACCCCTCCACTTT. This translates into CASSRTASNSPLHF. J is TRBJ1-6 and V is TRBV19; maybe TRBD1 (6 bases). V shed 5 bases and J shed 6 bases, with 11 bases lying between them. CDR1 is LNHDA, CDR2 SQIVND, per germline (reference sequence). The CDR3 spans 14 residues.

This clonotype was seen more than once but under ten times. The CDR3 loop is CASSFNRGQETQYF. DNA of the CDR3: TGTGCCAGCAGTTTCAACAGGGGTCAAGAGACCCAGTACTTC. The rearrangement links TRBV27 to TRBJ2-5, with 7 bases lining up with TRBD1. In germline, CDR1 is MNHEY, CDR2 SMNVEV (reference sequence). The junction had 3 bases not matched to a gene; V was cut back by 3 bases and J by 2 bases. The CDR3 length is 14 residues.

The chain couples TRBV6-1 to TRBJ1-2, with TRBD1 identical over 8 bases. The junction had 5 bases not matched to a gene; V was cut back by 7 bases and J by 4 bases. The CDR3 is made up of 13 amino acids. From germline, CDR1 is MNHNS and CDR2 SASEGT. DNA of the CDR3: TGTGCCAGCAACACGGGACAGGCCTATGGCTACACCTTC. This encodes CASNTGQAYGYTF.

A few counts support this clonotype. This chain joins TRBV7-9 and TRBJ1-2; maybe TRBD1 (5 bases). Looked up from germline, CDR1 is SEHNR and CDR2 is FQNEAQ (reference sequence). This CDR3 has 15 amino acids. Trimming stripped 5 bases from V and 2 bases from J, with 15 bases between. This CDR3 reads CASSPPGGGNYGYTF. The DNA of the CDR3 is TGTGCCAGCAGCCCTCCGGGGGGAGGCAACTATGGCTACACCTTC.